A single T cell receptor beta chain is shown here with its context. This sample was included in a study of OX40 agonist ivuxolimab in advanced cancers. The CDR3 contains 15 residues. V was trimmed by 3 bases and J by 2 bases, leaving 13 bases between them. CDR1 and CDR2 (germline): SGHNT, YYREEE (reference sequence). Only in-frame clones appear in the TCRdb table, and some are missing; sequencing was by immunoSEQ multiplex PCR. The sample records some 70,000 clones, less than 90% being singletons. The chain links TRBV5-4 to TRBJ2-3; TRBD2 is a possible D gene (6 bases). This sequence originates from an adult with an advanced solid tumor such as melanoma, head and neck, liver or kidney cancer. The sample in question was CD4+ or CD8+ T cells sorted from blood, obtained in a trial of the OX40 agonist ivuxolimab. Here the CDR3 reads CASSSRLETTDTQYF. CDR3 DNA sequence: TGTGCCAGCAGCTCACGACTAGAGACCACAGATACGCAGTATTTT.